This is a list of T cell receptor beta chains from one sample in a study of identical twins. MiXCR, run by TCRdb on the 5' RACE reads, gives a single entry per CDR3 protein. The sample records fewer than 250,000 distinct CDR3 sequences, 7.5% being singletons. The data were also submitted as part of a second study, on yellow fever vaccine responses in identical twins.

Sequencing was done on a sample of memory (CD45RO+) T cells sorted from blood. Receptors were obtained from a woman between 18 and 30 years old in good health. CDR3s include the opening cysteine and the closing phenylalanine or tryptophan. Each record gives: J gene, V gene, CDR3 protein.

J: TRBJ2-7
V: TRBV29-1
CDR3: CSVQTSGYEQYF

J: TRBJ2-1
V: TRBV9
CDR3: CASEDRGRPGEQFF

J: TRBJ1-4
V: TRBV28
CDR3: CATVYREATNEKLFF

J: TRBJ2-3
V: TRBV20-1
CDR3: CSAPTTRGNTDTQYF

J: TRBJ2-1
V: TRBV7-2
CDR3: CASSLLGEPYNEQFF

J: TRBJ2-7
V: TRBV5-5
CDR3: CASSLQQGKSYEQYF

J: TRBJ2-3
V: TRBV5-6
CDR3: CASSLLDRGTDTQYF

J: TRBJ1-1
V: TRBV7-9
CDR3: CASSLVGASGAEAFF

J: TRBJ1-5
V: TRBV20-1
CDR3: CSARQVSNQPQHF

J: TRBJ2-5
V: TRBV7-2
CDR3: CASSLVTWASAQETQYF

J: TRBJ2-2
V: TRBV7-6
CDR3: CASSLAETGTVNTGELFF

J: TRBJ2-1
V: TRBV2
CDR3: CASSGGGNNEQFF

J: TRBJ1-5
V: TRBV28
CDR3: CASSLTGLNQPQHF

J: TRBJ1-2
V: TRBV12-3/TRBV12-4
CDR3: CASSLTKQDYGYTF

J: TRBJ2-3
V: TRBV20-1
CDR3: CSARPMTGSADTQYF

J: TRBJ2-3
V: TRBV18
CDR3: CASSPPLGTADTQYF

J: TRBJ2-5
V: TRBV11-2
CDR3: CASSLVSDGARGTQYF

J: TRBJ1-1
V: TRBV11-2
CDR3: CASRAGTGWNTEAFF

J: TRBJ2-7
V: TRBV12-3/TRBV12-4
CDR3: CASSYPGGGRPNEQYF

J: TRBJ2-7
V: TRBV28
CDR3: CASRPRVTSYEQYF

J: TRBJ2-2
V: TRBV4-3
CDR3: CASSQGSNTGELFF

J: TRBJ1-4
V: TRBV20-1
CDR3: CSARRDNNEKLFF

J: TRBJ2-7
V: TRBV14
CDR3: CASSYRGLREQYF

J: TRBJ2-1
V: TRBV23-1
CDR3: CASSPDRGRRVYNEQFF

J: TRBJ2-1
V: TRBV6-1
CDR3: CASSEELAGIYNEQFF

J: TRBJ2-1
V: TRBV20-1
CDR3: CSARLAGSYNEQFF

J: TRBJ2-7
V: TRBV3-1
CDR3: CASSELGWEQYF

J: TRBJ2-7
V: TRBV20-1
CDR3: CSAREGEGRYEQYF

J: TRBJ2-1
V: TRBV6-1
CDR3: CASRAYGTSVDNEQFF

J: TRBJ2-1
V: TRBV12-3/TRBV12-4
CDR3: CASSLLNEQFF

J: TRBJ1-5
V: TRBV20-1
CDR3: CSARRGLVDQPQHF

J: TRBJ2-6
V: TRBV20-1
CDR3: CSASSRRLADSGANVLTF

J: TRBJ1-2
V: TRBV20-1
CDR3: CSASPGQGGHYGYTF

J: TRBJ2-7
V: TRBV15
CDR3: CATSDKGSYEQYF

J: TRBJ2-2
V: TRBV24-1
CDR3: CATSDLTDTGELFF

J: TRBJ2-7
V: TRBV3-1
CDR3: CASARGDEQYF

J: TRBJ2-5
V: TRBV12-3/TRBV12-4
CDR3: CASSMKRETQYF

J: TRBJ2-7
V: TRBV7-2
CDR3: CASSPMVGGGQEQYF

J: TRBJ2-3
V: TRBV28
CDR3: CASKGPNTQYF

J: TRBJ2-7
V: TRBV19
CDR3: CASSGDRPPYEQYF

J: TRBJ2-1
V: TRBV5-1
CDR3: CASSSGYDEQFF

J: TRBJ2-1
V: TRBV7-8
CDR3: CASSYLLAGVQFF

J: TRBJ2-2
V: TRBV9
CDR3: CASSPRQGAPGELFF

J: TRBJ2-1
V: TRBV15
CDR3: CATSGGGRGVSYNEQFF

J: TRBJ1-2
V: TRBV28
CDR3: CASSQIDREF

J: TRBJ2-2
V: TRBV6-1
CDR3: CASSEPESAKFYTGELFF

J: TRBJ2-3
V: TRBV10-3
CDR3: CAISEVPGQGPDTQYF

J: TRBJ2-3
V: TRBV2
CDR3: CASSAGTSGTGADTQYF

J: TRBJ2-5
V: TRBV20-1
CDR3: CSARDLLQGKETQYF

J: TRBJ2-1
V: TRBV5-1
CDR3: CASQATGLGSNEQFF